The next 6 T cell receptor beta chains were all read from a single sample in a study of T cells in Graves' hyperthyroidism and ophthalmopathy. Amplification yielded TCR beta CDR3 regions, with RNA transcripts as the source. The TCR CDR3 first-round RT-PCR relied on the HTBI primer set. Each CDR3 protein gets one entry after TCRdb re-called the multiplex PCR reads with MiXCR. The sample holds a few hundred thousand distinct CDR3 sequences, 46% seen once. Material: peripheral blood or thyroid tissue (not recorded which). The receptors shown here come from a woman aged 18-29 years with Graves' hyperthyroidism.

Here the CDR3 DNA reads TGTGCCAGCAGCCCCATGGGACTTTACAATGAGCAGTACTTC. It specifies CASSPMGLYNEQYF. The V gene is TRBV7-7, the J gene TRBJ2-7; TRBD2 might be the D (6 bases). The V gene's germline CDR1 is SSHAT and CDR2 FNYEAQ (reference sequence). The CDR3 has 14 amino acids. V was pared by 5 bases and J by 7 bases, with 18 bases between.

This clonotype was counted ten times or more. The genes are TRBV9 and TRBJ1-3; D is unresolved. Between the trimmed V and J ends, which lost 4 bases and 0 bases, there was a span of 17 bases. The CDR3 totals 17 residues. Looked up from germline, CDR1 is SGDLS and CDR2 is YYNGEE. The CDR3 bases are TGTGCCAGCAGCCATCCTAGGCAGGCACCCTCTGGAAACACCATATATTTT. Amino acids: CASSHPRQAPSGNTIYF.

The chain joins TRBV7-2 to TRBJ2-5, with D possibly matching TRBD1 (6 bases). V was shortened by 1 base and J by 4 bases, with 13 bases between the two germline ends. The CDR3 sequence is 15 residues long. The germline gives CDR1 SGHTA, CDR2 FQGNSA. The CDR3 here is CASSLEAGGAETQYF. The CDR3 DNA is TGTGCCAGCAGCTTAGAAGCTGGGGGCGCAGAGACCCAGTACTTC. The entire variable domain, with the rest obtained from reference TRBV7-2 and TRBJ2-5, is as follows: GAGVSQSPSNKVTEKGKDVELRCDPISGHTALYWYRQSLGQGLEFLIYFQGNSAPDKSGLPSDRFSAERTGGSVSTLTIQRTQQEDSAVYLCASSLEAGGAETQYFGPGTRLLVL.

This clonotype was observed many times. The V gene is TRBV9, the J gene TRBJ2-2; 7 bases line up with TRBD1. Germline-derived CDR1 and CDR2 are SGDLS and YYNGEE. Losses at the gene ends were 4 bases for V and 2 bases for J; bases not matched to a gene: 8. CDR3 length: 16 residues. The CDR3 is CASSFWTGPNTGELFF. The CDR3 coding sequence is TGTGCCAGCAGCTTTTGGACAGGCCCTAACACCGGGGAGCTGTTTTTT.

The sample holds one count of this clonotype. J is TRBJ1-1 and V is TRBV6-4; D is uncertain. Trimming left V 2 bases short and J 5 bases short, with 15 bases between. Germline lookup yields CDR1 MRHNA and CDR2 SNTAGT. There are 15 residues in the CDR3. In nucleotides, the CDR3 is TGTGCCAGCAGTGACAATCGCCTTGGGCTGACTGAAGCTTTCTTT. This gives the protein CASSDNRLGLTEAFF.

This clonotype was seen a handful of times. The gene calls are TRBV7-8 and TRBJ2-5; 8 nucleotides agree with TRBD2. The CDR3 is 19 residues long. J was trimmed by 3 bases and V by 2 bases; bases with no gene match: 17. CDR1 and CDR2 (germline): SGHVS, FQNEAQ. The CDR3 reads CASSLTRLLFLAGKETQYF. The CDR3, as DNA: TGTGCCAGCAGCTTAACCCGGTTACTTTTTCTAGCGGGTAAAGAGACCCAGTACTTC.